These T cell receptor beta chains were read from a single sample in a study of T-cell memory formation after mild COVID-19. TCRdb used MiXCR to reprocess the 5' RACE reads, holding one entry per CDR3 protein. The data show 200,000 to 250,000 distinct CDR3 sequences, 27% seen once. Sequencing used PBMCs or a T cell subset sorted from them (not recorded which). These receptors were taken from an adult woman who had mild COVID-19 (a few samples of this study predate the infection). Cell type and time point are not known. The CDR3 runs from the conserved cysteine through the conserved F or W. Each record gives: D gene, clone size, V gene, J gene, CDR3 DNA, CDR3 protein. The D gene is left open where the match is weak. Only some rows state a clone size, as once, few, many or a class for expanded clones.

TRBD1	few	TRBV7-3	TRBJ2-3	TGTGCCAGCAGACTGGACAGGGGGCCCCCAGATACGCAGTATTTT	CASRLDRGPPDTQYF
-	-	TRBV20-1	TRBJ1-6	TGCAGTGCTATGGACGGACGTAATTCACCCCTCCACTTT	CSAMDGRNSPLHF
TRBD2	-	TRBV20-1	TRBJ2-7	TGCAGTGGGCGGTCTAGCGGGACCTACGAGCAGTACTTC	CSGRSSGTYEQYF
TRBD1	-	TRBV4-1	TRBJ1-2	TGCGCCAGCAGCCAAGATTGGGCAGCCAGGGGGACCTTC	CASSQDWAARGTF
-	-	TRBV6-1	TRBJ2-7	TGTGCCAGCAGTGGCAGGGTAACAAGCTACGAGCAGTACTTC	CASSGRVTSYEQYF
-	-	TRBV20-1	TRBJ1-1	TGCAGTGCGGAGGGGGGGGCTGAAGCTTTCTTT	CSAEGGAEAFF
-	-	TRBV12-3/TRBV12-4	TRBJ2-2	TGTGCCAGCAGTCCCTCTCCTCGGGTCGGGGAGCTGTTTTTT	CASSPSPRVGELFF
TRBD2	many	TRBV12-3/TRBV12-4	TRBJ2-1	TGTGCCAGCAGTCCCCGGACTAGCGGATCTTACAATGAGCAGTTCTTC	CASSPRTSGSYNEQFF
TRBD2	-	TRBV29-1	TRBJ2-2	TGCAGCGTTTTGGGAGGGGACACCGGGGAGCTGTTTTTT	CSVLGGDTGELFF
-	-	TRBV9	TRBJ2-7	TGTGCCAGCAGCCAGCGAGATATCGGATACGAGCAGTACTTC	CASSQRDIGYEQYF
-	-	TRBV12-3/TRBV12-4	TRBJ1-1	TGTGCCAGCAGTCTATTGGGGCGAGACACTGAAGCTTTCTTT	CASSLLGRDTEAFF
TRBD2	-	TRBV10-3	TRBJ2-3	TGTGCCATCAGTCATCTTGGACTAGCGGCTAACGGTACGCAGTATTTT	CAISHLGLAANGTQYF
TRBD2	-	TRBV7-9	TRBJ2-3	TGTGCCAGCAGCTTCCCCGAGCGGGGGACTAGCACAGATACGCAGTATTTT	CASSFPERGTSTDTQYF
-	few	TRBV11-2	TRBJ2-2	TGTGCCAGCAAAGAGAGCACCGGGGAGCTGTTTTTT	CASKESTGELFF
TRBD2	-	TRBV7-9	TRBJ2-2	TGTGCCAGCAGCCCAGACACCCCGGGACTAGGGCGGGAGCTGTTTTTT	CASSPDTPGLGRELFF
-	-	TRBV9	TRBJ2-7	TGTGCCAGCAGCGCGACCGGCCTAGGGGTTTACGAGCAGTACTTC	CASSATGLGVYEQYF
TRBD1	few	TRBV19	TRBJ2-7	TGTGCCAGTAGTATCGCCGGGACAGGGGCGTACGAGCAGTACTTC	CASSIAGTGAYEQYF
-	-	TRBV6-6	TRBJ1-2	TGTGCCAGCAGTTACGACCTGCCCGGCGGCTACACCTTC	CASSYDLPGGYTF
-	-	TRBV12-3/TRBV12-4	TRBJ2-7	TGTGCCAGCGCTCACAGACAGTACGAGCAGTACTTC	CASAHRQYEQYF
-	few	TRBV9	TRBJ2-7	TGTGCCAGCAGCGCGGTAGAGGGGGTGGGAGAGCAGTACTTC	CASSAVEGVGEQYF
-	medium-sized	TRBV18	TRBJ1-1	TGTGCCAGCTCACCATCCCCTGCCCTCACTGAAGCTTTCTTT	CASSPSPALTEAFF
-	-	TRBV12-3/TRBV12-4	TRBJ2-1	TGTGCCAGCAGTCTCTCTTATCAGGGCTGGGTGGGGAATGAGCAGTTCTTC	CASSLSYQGWVGNEQFF
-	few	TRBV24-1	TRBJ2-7	TGTGCCACCAGTGATTGGCAAGCCCACGAGCAGTACTTC	CATSDWQAHEQYF
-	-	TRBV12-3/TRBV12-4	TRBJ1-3	TGTGCCAGCAGTCCCACAGGGCGAGGAAACACCATATATTTT	CASSPTGRGNTIYF
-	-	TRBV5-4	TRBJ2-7	TGTGCCAGCAGCTTGGCCGGTGGCAGTTTTAACGAGCAGTACTTC	CASSLAGGSFNEQYF
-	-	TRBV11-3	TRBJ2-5	TGTGCCAGCAGCTTGGAGTACCAAGAGACCCAGTACTTC	CASSLEYQETQYF
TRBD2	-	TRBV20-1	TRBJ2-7	TGCAGCGGGCAAGCGGGAGGGACCTACGAGCAGTACTTC	CSGQAGGTYEQYF
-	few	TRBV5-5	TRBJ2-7	TGTGCCAGCCAAGACACAGTTCTAGAGTACTTC	CASQDTVLEYF
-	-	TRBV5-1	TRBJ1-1	TGCGCCAGCAAGGGACCGGGGGTAACCACTGAAGCTTTCTTT	CASKGPGVTTEAFF
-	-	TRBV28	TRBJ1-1	TGTGCCAGCCAAGAGGAGGGGAGAACTGAAGCTTTCTTT	CASQEEGRTEAFF
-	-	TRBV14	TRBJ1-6	TGTGCCAGCAGCCAAGACCGGGGCCGAAATTCACCCCTCCACTTT	CASSQDRGRNSPLHF
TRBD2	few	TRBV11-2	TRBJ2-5	TGTGCCAGCAGCTCCCCGGGAGCGGGGGGCCCTCAGGAGACCCAGTACTTC	CASSSPGAGGPQETQYF
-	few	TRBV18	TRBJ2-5	TGTGCCAGCTCACCACCGGGGATCGAGACCCAGTACTTC	CASSPPGIETQYF
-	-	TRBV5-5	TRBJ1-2	TGTGCCAGCAGCTCCGCGGATAACTATGGCTACACCTTC	CASSSADNYGYTF
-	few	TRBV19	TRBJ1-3	TGTGCCAGTAGTAACGACAGGGGAAACACCATATATTTT	CASSNDRGNTIYF
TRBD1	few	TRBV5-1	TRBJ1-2	TGCGCCAGCAGCCTCGAGACAGGGCTCACCTATGGCTACACCTTC	CASSLETGLTYGYTF
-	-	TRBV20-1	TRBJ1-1	TGCAGTGCACCGACAGGGAACACTGAAGCTTTCTTT	CSAPTGNTEAFF
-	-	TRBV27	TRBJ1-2	TGTGCCAGCAGTATAGGGGGGCATGGCTACACCTTC	CASSIGGHGYTF
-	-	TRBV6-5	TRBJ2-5	TGTGCCAGCAAGACGTGGGCAGACCAAGAGACCCAGTACTTC	CASKTWADQETQYF
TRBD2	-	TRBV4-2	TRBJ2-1	TGTGCCAGCAGCCAAGCTCAAGCGGGAACCAATGAGCAGTTCTTC	CASSQAQAGTNEQFF
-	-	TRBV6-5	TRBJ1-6	TGTGCCAGCAGTTACGGTGGTTCACCCCTCCACTTT	CASSYGGSPLHF
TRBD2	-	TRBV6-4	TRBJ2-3	TGTGCCAGCAGTGACGAAGCGGGAACAGATACGCAGTATTTT	CASSDEAGTDTQYF
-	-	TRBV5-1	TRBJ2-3	TGCGCCAGCAGCTTGTGGGACACCGCAGATACGCAGTATTTT	CASSLWDTADTQYF
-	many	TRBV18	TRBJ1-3	TGTGCCAGCTCACCATATGGGGAGACCTCTGGAAACACCATATATTTT	CASSPYGETSGNTIYF
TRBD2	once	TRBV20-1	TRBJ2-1	TGCAGTGCTAGAGGCGGGAGATGGAATGAGCAGTTCTTC	CSARGGRWNEQFF